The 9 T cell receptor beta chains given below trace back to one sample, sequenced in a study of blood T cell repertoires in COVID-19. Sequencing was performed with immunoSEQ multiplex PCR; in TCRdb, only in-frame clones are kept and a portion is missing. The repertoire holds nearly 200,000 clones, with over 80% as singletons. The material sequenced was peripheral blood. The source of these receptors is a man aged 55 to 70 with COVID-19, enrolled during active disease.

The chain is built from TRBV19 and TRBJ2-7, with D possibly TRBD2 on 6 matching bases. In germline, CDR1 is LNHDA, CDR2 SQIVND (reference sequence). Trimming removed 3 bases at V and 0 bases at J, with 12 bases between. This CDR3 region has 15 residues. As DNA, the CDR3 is TGTGCCAGTAGTATCGCTAGCGTTACCTCCTACGAGCAGTACTTC. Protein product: CASSIASVTSYEQYF. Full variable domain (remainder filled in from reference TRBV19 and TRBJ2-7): DGGITQSPKYLFRKEGQNVTLSCEQNLNHDAMYWYRQDPGQGLRLIYYSQIVNDFQKGDIAEGYSVSREKKESFPLTVTSAQKNPTAFYLCASSIASVTSYEQYFGPGTRLTVT.

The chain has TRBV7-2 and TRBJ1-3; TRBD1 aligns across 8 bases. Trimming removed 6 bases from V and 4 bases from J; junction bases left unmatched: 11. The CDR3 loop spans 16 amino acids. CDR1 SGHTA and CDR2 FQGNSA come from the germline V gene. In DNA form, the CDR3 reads TGTGCCAGCAGTCTGCCCCGGACAGGGAGGGGAAACACCATATATTTT. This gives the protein CASSLPRTGRGNTIYF.

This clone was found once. The CDR3 sequence is CASSEGSADEQYF. The CDR3 nucleotides are TGTGCCAGCAGTGAGGGGTCAGCGGACGAGCAGTACTTC. The chain couples TRBV2 to TRBJ2-7; possibly TRBD2 for D (5 bases). Trimming pared 3 bases from V and 5 bases from J, leaving 11 bases between. This CDR3 spans 13 amino acids. Germline V CDR1 and CDR2: SNHLY, FYNNEI.

In DNA form, the CDR3 reads TGTGCCACGTACCGGGGGGCCCCCTACGAGCAGTACTTC. Translated: CATYRGAPYEQYF. This chain joins TRBV28 and TRBJ2-7, with D perhaps TRBD2 (7 bases). CDR1 and CDR2 from the germline V gene are MDHEN and SYDVKM. This CDR3 is built from 13 residues. V was trimmed by 10 bases and J by 2 bases, leaving 15 bases between them.

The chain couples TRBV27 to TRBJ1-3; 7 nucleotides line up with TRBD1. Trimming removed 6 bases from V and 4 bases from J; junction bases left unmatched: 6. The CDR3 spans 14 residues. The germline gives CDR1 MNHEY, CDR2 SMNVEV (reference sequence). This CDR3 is CASSITGDGNTIYF. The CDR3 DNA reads TGTGCCAGCAGCATTACAGGGGACGGAAACACCATATATTTT.

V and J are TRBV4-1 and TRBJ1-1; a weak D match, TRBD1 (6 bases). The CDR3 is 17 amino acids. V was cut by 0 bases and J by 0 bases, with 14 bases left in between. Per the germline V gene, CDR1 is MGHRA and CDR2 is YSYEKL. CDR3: CASSQDLGQTMNTEAFF. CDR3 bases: TGCGCCAGCAGCCAAGATTTAGGACAGACCATGAACACTGAAGCTTTCTTT.

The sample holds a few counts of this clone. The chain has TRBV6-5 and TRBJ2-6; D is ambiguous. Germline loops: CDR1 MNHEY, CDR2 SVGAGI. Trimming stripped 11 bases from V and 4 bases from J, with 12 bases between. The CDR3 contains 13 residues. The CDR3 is CASTRWGANVLTF. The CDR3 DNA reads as TGTGCCTCCACTCGTTGGGGGGCCAACGTCCTGACTTTC.

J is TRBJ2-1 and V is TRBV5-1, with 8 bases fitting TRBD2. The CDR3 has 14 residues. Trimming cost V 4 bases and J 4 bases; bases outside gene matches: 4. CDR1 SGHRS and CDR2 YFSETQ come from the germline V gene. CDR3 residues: CASSPIAGYNEQFF. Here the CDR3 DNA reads TGCGCCAGCAGCCCGATAGCGGGGTACAATGAGCAGTTCTTC.

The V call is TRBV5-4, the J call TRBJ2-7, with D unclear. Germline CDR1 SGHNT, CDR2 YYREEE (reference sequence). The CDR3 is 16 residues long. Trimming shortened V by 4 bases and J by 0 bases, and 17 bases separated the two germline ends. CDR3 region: CASSPTRGARSYEQYF. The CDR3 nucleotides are TGTGCCAGCAGCCCCACGAGAGGCGCCCGCTCCTACGAGCAGTACTTC.